The 4 T cell receptor beta chains reported below all come from one sample, sequenced in a study of tumor-infiltrating lymphocytes in primary liver carcinoma. Unsorted whole blood yielded the blood RNA, and germline DNA was also extracted. Total RNA amounting to around 530 ng was the source from which TCR beta cDNA was made with a constant-region primer. Modified slightly, ARM-PCR produced TCR beta libraries over three nested multiplex PCR rounds. The first two PCR rounds used TRBV1-TRBV30 primers with a Cbeta primer, roughly 10 cycles each. Using its own MiXCR run on the multiplex PCR reads, TCRdb lists one record per CDR3 protein. This repertoire shows about 320,000 distinct CDR3 sequences, roughly 60% found once; its top ten account for 17%. Sequencing was carried out using peripheral blood. Every receptor here comes from a woman aged 25 to 45 with primary liver carcinoma and hepatitis B virus infection.

The CDR3 region is CNATTAQGTSYTF. The CDR3 region has the DNA TGCAACGCTACGACAGCGCAGGGTACGAGCTACACCTTC. The chain combines TRBV29-1 with TRBJ1-2, with D perhaps matching TRBD1 (5 bases). CDR3 length: 13 residues. Looked up from germline, CDR1 is SQVTM and CDR2 is ANQGSEA.

To note about this clonotype: Given a much more abundant clone one base away, this may be a read error. This chain connects TRBV29-1 to TRBJ2-2, with D possibly matching TRBD2 (5 bases). Germline CDR1 reads SQVTM; CDR2 reads ANQGSEA. The CDR3 has 14 residues. The germline V and J ends were trimmed by 7 bases and 1 base, with 13 bases remaining between them. The CDR3 nucleotides read TGCAGCGCTATGCTGGAGGTGAACACCGGGGAGCTGTTTTTT. Translating it yields CSAMLEVNTGELFF.

Regarding this clonotype: Without the conserved terminal phenylalanine or tryptophan, this CDR3 likely stems from a read error. The chain is built from TRBV28 and TRBJ2-7; a possible D gene is TRBD1 (5 bases). Germline V gene sequence: CDR1 MDHEN, CDR2 SYDVKM. The CDR3 runs 14 residues. CDR3 in amino acids: CASIVPQGTYEQYL. CDR3 DNA sequence: TGCGCCAGCATAGTGCCCCAGGGTACCTATGAGCAGTACTTA.

A note on this clonotype: This CDR3 is missing its conserved last phenylalanine or tryptophan, likely due to a read error. This chain joins TRBV29-1 and TRBJ2-1; a weak D match, TRBD2 (6 bases). Germline V gene lookup returns CDR1 SQVTM and CDR2 ANQGSEA. The CDR3 has 11 amino acids. Trimming removed 7 bases at V and 8 bases at J, with 12 bases between. The CDR3 loop is CSGKLADEQFI. CDR3 bases: TGCAGCGGGAAACTAGCAGATGAGCAGTTCATC.